This TCR beta chain was profiled in a study of cytomegalovirus exposure and HLA in healthy donors. Whole-study context: An early release of data contained roughly 90 million unique TCRs, which came from HLA-typed donors. The study's findings and limits: Among CMV-associated TCR beta chains, most appeared HLA-restricted in a later analysis.

Of note for this clone: Its antigen remains unknown.

The primer mix had 60 Vbeta and 13 Jbeta primers. The table came from immunoSEQ multiplex PCR; TCRdb's copy has only in-frame clones and leaves some out. The data show about 120,000 clones, 55% to 75% seen once. In germline, CDR1 is SGHRS, CDR2 YFSETQ. The CDR3 runs to 17 residues. V was clipped by 0 bases and J by 3 bases; unmatched bases: 12. This TCR was recovered from a woman between 40 and 55 years old in good health and CMV-seropositive. Sequencing was carried out using PBMCs. This chain joins TRBV5-1 and TRBJ2-7, with TRBD2 matching 7 bases. CDR3 sequence reads: CASSLDPVTSGGYEQYF. CDR3 DNA sequence: TGCGCCAGCAGCTTGGACCCAGTCACTTCGGGGGGCTACGAGCAGTACTTC. The variable domain in full, with the rest retrieved from reference TRBV5-1 and TRBJ2-7, is KAGVTQTPRYLIKTRGQQVTLSCSPISGHRSVSWYQQTPGQGLQFLFEYFSETQRNKGNFPGRFSGRQFSNSRSEMNVSTLELGDSALYLCASSLDPVTSGGYEQYFGPGTRLTVT.